These T cell receptor beta chains were read from a single sample in a study of neoadjuvant anti-PD-1 for oral cavity cancer. Here immunoSEQ multiplex PCR was the method, and the copy in TCRdb shows in-frame clones only, minus some. In the table there are approximately 10,000 clones, roughly three fifths of which are singletons. Sequenced material: PBMCs, taken after nivolumab (anti-PD-1) treatment. All receptors derive from a person between 40 and 85 years old with oral cavity squamous cell carcinoma. Each CDR3 is given with its conserved first and last residue. A D gene is named only where the DNA matches it firmly. Expanded clones get a size class; other rows say once, few or many, or leave the size out.

V gene,D gene,clone size,J gene,CDR3 DNA,CDR3 protein
TRBV19,TRBD1,-,TRBJ1-2,TGTGCCAGTAGTCCAGGGACAGGGAAGGGCTATGGCTACACCTTC,CASSPGTGKGYGYTF
TRBV4-1,-,few,TRBJ2-1,TGCGCCAGCCTTGGTACCAAGGATGAGCAGTTCTTC,CASLGTKDEQFF
TRBV11-2,TRBD2,once,TRBJ2-5,TGTGCCAGCAGCTCCTGGGCAGCGGGGGGGAACCCGGCCCAGTACTTC,CASSSWAAGGNPAQYF
TRBV5-1,-,-,TRBJ1-5,TGCGCCAGCAGCTTGGGGGGCAGGGACCAGCCCCAGCATTTT,CASSLGGRDQPQHF
TRBV4-2,-,few,TRBJ1-2,TGTGCCAGCAGCCAAGATAGGGCAGGGCTCTATGGCTACACCTTC,CASSQDRAGLYGYTF
TRBV28,TRBD2,-,TRBJ2-2,TGTGCCAGCAGCCCGGTGATAGCGGGAGGGTTCACCGGGGAGCTGTTTTTT,CASSPVIAGGFTGELFF
TRBV5-4,TRBD1,-,TRBJ1-1,TGTGCCAGCAGGCTTGCAGGGGGGAGAACTGAAGCTTTCTTT,CASRLAGGRTEAFF
TRBV5-4,-,-,TRBJ2-2,TGTGCCAGCAGCTTGGTCCGGGAGAGTGGCGGGGAGCTGTTTTTT,CASSLVRESGGELFF
TRBV15,TRBD1,-,TRBJ1-2,TGTGCCACCAGCTCGGACAGGGGGATCCATGGCTACACCTTC,CATSSDRGIHGYTF
TRBV2,-,few,TRBJ2-5,TGTGCCAGCAGTGGGGGGACTTACCAAGAGACCCAGTACTTC,CASSGGTYQETQYF
TRBV7-2,-,-,TRBJ2-2,TGTGCCTCAACCCCAGCCTTCTGGGGCGGGGAGCTGTTTTTT,CASTPAFWGGELFF
TRBV6-5,-,-,TRBJ1-2,TGTGCCAGCAGACCAGAAACTTTGGGTGGCTACACCTTC,CASRPETLGGYTF
TRBV7-3,-,few,TRBJ2-7,TGTGCCAGCAGCCAGACTAGCTCCTACGAGCAGTACTTC,CASSQTSSYEQYF
TRBV4-1,TRBD1,-,TRBJ2-7,TGCGCCAGCAGCCAAGGGGACAGGGCCTCCTACGAGCAGTACTTC,CASSQGDRASYEQYF
TRBV5-1,-,-,TRBJ2-2,TGCGCCAGCAGCTCTAGGACCGGCACCGGGGAGCTGTTTTTT,CASSSRTGTGELFF
TRBV2,TRBD1,-,TRBJ1-1,TGTGCCAGCAGTAGGTACGGGACAGGCGGACTGAACACTGAAGCTTTCTTT,CASSRYGTGGLNTEAFF
TRBV7-9,-,few,TRBJ2-7,TGTGCCAGCAGCTCTCCGACACTCTACTACGAGCAGTACTTC,CASSSPTLYYEQYF
TRBV5-1,TRBD1,once,TRBJ2-7,TGCGCCAGCAGCTTCGGGACAGGGGGAGGGGAGCAGTACTTC,CASSFGTGGGEQYF
TRBV27,TRBD1,-,TRBJ2-3,TGTGCCAGCAGTCCCGACAGGGGGGTACTCACAGATACGCAGTATTTT,CASSPDRGVLTDTQYF
TRBV15,-,-,TRBJ2-5,TGTGCCACCAGCAGAGCTAGGACAGAAGAGACCCAGTACTTC,CATSRARTEETQYF
TRBV19,-,-,TRBJ1-2,TGTGCCAGTAGTATAGTATCTGGAAGCTACACCTTC,CASSIVSGSYTF
TRBV6-1,TRBD1,-,TRBJ1-5,TGTGCCAGCAGCTATGACAGGGCGGGTGGTCAGCCCCAGCATTTT,CASSYDRAGGQPQHF
TRBV6-1,-,-,TRBJ1-3,TGTGCCAGCAGTGAAATTGGCGCGGGAAACACCATATATTTT,CASSEIGAGNTIYF
TRBV7-3,-,-,TRBJ2-1,TGTGCCAGCAGCTTATCGGGAGTTGGCGAGCAGTTCTTC,CASSLSGVGEQFF
TRBV7-2,-,-,TRBJ2-5,TGTGCCAGCAGCCGGGGGCAAGAGACCCAGTACTTC,CASSRGQETQYF
TRBV29-1,-,-,TRBJ1-1,TGCAGCGTAGCCGGCGGGGGGTCCACTGAAGCTTTCTTT,CSVAGGGSTEAFF
TRBV6-6,TRBD1,few,TRBJ2-7,TGTGCCAGTGAGGGGGCCCTCCTTCGACACGAGCAGTACTTC,CASEGALLRHEQYF
TRBV14,-,-,TRBJ1-2,TGTGCCAGCAGCCAGACAGGATATGGCTACACCTTC,CASSQTGYGYTF
TRBV15,TRBD2,-,TRBJ2-7,TGTGCCACCAGCAGAGCCGGGACTAGCGGGAGGGCCTCCTACGAGCAGTACTTC,CATSRAGTSGRASYEQYF
TRBV28,-,-,TRBJ2-3,TGTGCCAGCAGTACTACAGTCGATACGCAGTATTTT,CASSTTVDTQYF
TRBV27,-,-,TRBJ1-4,TGTGCCAGCAGTCAAAATGAAAAACTGTTTTTT,CASSQNEKLFF
TRBV4-2,-,few,TRBJ2-6,TGTGCCAGCAGCCAAGGGCTGGGGGGCGGTTACTCTGGGGCCAACGTCCTGACTTTC,CASSQGLGGGYSGANVLTF
TRBV5-6,-,-,TRBJ1-6,TGTGCCAGCAGCTTGAGCCCCAGGAATAATTCACCCCTCCACTTT,CASSLSPRNNSPLHF
TRBV7-9,-,-,TRBJ1-1,TGTGCCAGCAGCTTAGGAGGAGCGGGAACTGAAGCTTTCTTT,CASSLGGAGTEAFF
TRBV5-1,TRBD1,-,TRBJ2-3,TGCGCCACCGCGAGGGACAGTTCTAGCACAGATACGCAGTATTTT,CATARDSSSTDTQYF
TRBV6-1,-,-,TRBJ2-7,TGTGCCAGCAGCCGGGTAGGACAGTACGAGCAGTACTTC,CASSRVGQYEQYF
TRBV18,-,-,TRBJ1-1,TGTGCCAGCTCACCACGAAGCTCTACCTTTGAAGCTTTCTTT,CASSPRSSTFEAFF
TRBV7-2,-,-,TRBJ2-3,TGTGCCAGCAGCCTTGGGCGGTTTTCCACAGATACGCAGTATTTT,CASSLGRFSTDTQYF